This TCR beta chain emerged from a study of radiotherapy plus CTLA-4 blockade in lung cancer. Points on this clone: At the DNA level, this CDR3 is encoded by other sequences in the same sample as well.

Sequencing was performed with immunoSEQ multiplex PCR; in TCRdb, only in-frame clones are kept and a portion is missing. The top ten clones hold roughly 6.7% of a sample with 55,000 or so clones, almost 85% of them seen once. The germline V and J ends were trimmed by 7 bases and 1 base, with 7 bases remaining between them. Looked up from germline, CDR1 is LNHDA and CDR2 is SQIVND (reference sequence). The CDR3 runs to 12 residues. J is TRBJ1-1 and V is TRBV19; TRBD1 might be the D (5 bases). Source: peripheral blood, taken from a patient treated with radiotherapy plus ipilimumab. This TCR derives from a human donor with non-small cell lung cancer whose response to radiotherapy plus ipilimumab could not be evaluated. The CDR3 coding sequence is TGTGCCAGTACTACAGGGAACACTGAAGCTTTCTTT. The encoded protein is CASTTGNTEAFF.